These T cell receptor beta chains were read from a single sample in a study of T cell clonotyping in hematopoietic cell transplantation. Generated by immunoSEQ multiplex PCR, the TCRdb table keeps only in-frame clones and is missing some. The profile shows about 5,700 clones, more than 85% of them singletons. This sample comprised peripheral blood mononuclear cells, obtained 100 days after allogeneic stem cell transplant. The receptor source for this set is a female patient aged 45-60 years who had an allogeneic stem cell transplant from an unrelated donor, so T cells may come from the graft donor. Some clones in this sample may be carry-over from other donors' samples. CDR3s include the opening cysteine and the closing phenylalanine or tryptophan. The D gene is left open where the match is weak. Expanded clones get a size class; other rows say once, few or many, or leave the size out.

v_gene	j_gene	abundance	d_gene	CDR3nt	CDR3aa
TRBV6-1	TRBJ1-1	-	-	TGTGCCAGCACCTCTGACGGGACACGGGTGGCTTTCTTT	CASTSDGTRVAFF
TRBV4-2	TRBJ1-6	-	-	TGTGCCAGCAGCCAAGACGTAACCTCGGAGATTTCACCCCTCCACTTT	CASSQDVTSEISPLHF
TRBV30	TRBJ1-4	-	-	TGTGCCTGGACGGGAGGATATAATGAAAAACTGTTTTTT	CAWTGGYNEKLFF
TRBV6-5	TRBJ1-6	-	TRBD1	TGTGCCAGCACATACGACAGGGGGCGGGAATCACCCCTCCACTTT	CASTYDRGRESPLHF
TRBV30	TRBJ2-7	-	-	TGTGCCTGGGACCGGGACACTTACGAGCAGTACTTC	CAWDRDTYEQYF
TRBV10-1	TRBJ1-1	-	TRBD1	TGCGCCAGCAGAAGACAGGGCGACACTGAAGCTTTCTTT	CASRRQGDTEAFF
TRBV9	TRBJ2-4	-	TRBD2	TGTGCCAGCAGCGTAGGGGACACGCGGGGGGCCACGAGCATTCAGTACTTC	CASSVGDTRGATSIQYF
TRBV6-4	TRBJ2-2	-	-	TGTGCCAGCAGTGCGGGGAACACCGGGGAGCTGTTTTTT	CASSAGNTGELFF
TRBV19	TRBJ1-1	-	-	TGTGCCAGTAGTAGTGCGGGGACGAACACTGAAGCTTTCTTT	CASSSAGTNTEAFF
TRBV19	TRBJ1-6	-	-	TGTGCCAGTAGTAAAAGACAGAGCTCCTATAATTCACCCCTCCACTTT	CASSKRQSSYNSPLHF
TRBV6-5	TRBJ1-1	-	-	TGTGCCAGCAGAGAGGGTCCCATGAACACTGAAGCTTTCTTT	CASREGPMNTEAFF
TRBV30	TRBJ2-2	once	-	TGTGCTTACACCAACAGGGAGGCCGGGGAGCTGTTTTTT	CAYTNREAGELFF
TRBV5-1	TRBJ2-3	once	TRBD1	TGCGCCAGCAGCTCACAGGGGTACACAGATACGCAGTATTTT	CASSSQGYTDTQYF